These T cell receptor beta chains were read from a single sample in a study of shared clonotypes between healthy human individuals. Produced via immunoSEQ multiplex PCR; TCRdb's table is partial and in-frame only. The sample has approximately 2.1 million clones, 80% to 95% seen once. Sequences were obtained from naive CD4+ T cells from PBMCs. These receptors all stem from a man aged 18 to 30 in good health. Some clones in this sample may be carry-over from other donors' samples. Each CDR3 is given with its conserved first and last residue. The D gene is left open where the match is weak. Expanded clones are given a class, and other clones once, few, many or no size at all.

cdr3_length: 15; v_call: TRBV28; j_call: TRBJ2-7; clone_size: .; d_call: TRBD2; cdr3_aa: CASSRFAGGAYEQYF; cdr3_nt: TGTGCCAGCAGTCGGTTTGCGGGAGGAGCCTACGAGCAGTACTTC
cdr3_length: 14; v_call: TRBV5-1; j_call: TRBJ2-5; clone_size: .; d_call: TRBD2; cdr3_aa: CASTTSGIQETQYF; cdr3_nt: TGCGCCAGCACCACTAGCGGGATTCAAGAGACCCAGTACTTC
cdr3_length: 16; v_call: TRBV14; j_call: TRBJ2-5; clone_size: .; d_call: .; cdr3_aa: CASSQVPGLGSGTQYF; cdr3_nt: TGTGCCAGCAGCCAAGTCCCAGGGTTGGGTTCGGGGACCCAGTACTTC
cdr3_length: 16; v_call: TRBV18; j_call: TRBJ2-7; clone_size: .; d_call: TRBD1; cdr3_aa: CASSPWEDRDSYEQYF; cdr3_nt: TGTGCCAGCTCACCGTGGGAAGACAGGGATTCCTACGAGCAGTACTTC
cdr3_length: 13; v_call: TRBV6-5; j_call: TRBJ1-5; clone_size: .; d_call: .; cdr3_aa: CASTSRSGQPQHF; cdr3_nt: TGTGCCAGCACGTCCCGCTCGGGTCAGCCCCAGCATTTT
cdr3_length: 13; v_call: TRBV9; j_call: TRBJ2-5; clone_size: once; d_call: .; cdr3_aa: CASGGGNQETQYF; cdr3_nt: TGTGCCAGCGGGGGCGGAAACCAAGAGACCCAGTACTTC
cdr3_length: 13; v_call: TRBV29-1; j_call: TRBJ2-5; clone_size: .; d_call: .; cdr3_aa: CSVNGQGKETQYF; cdr3_nt: TGCAGCGTTAATGGGCAGGGTAAAGAGACCCAGTACTTC
cdr3_length: 15; v_call: TRBV18; j_call: TRBJ2-7; clone_size: .; d_call: TRBD2; cdr3_aa: CASSLWGGSSYEQYF; cdr3_nt: TGTGCCAGCTCACTATGGGGCGGGAGCTCCTACGAGCAGTACTTC
cdr3_length: 13; v_call: TRBV2; j_call: TRBJ1-1; clone_size: .; d_call: .; cdr3_aa: CASSGLANTEAFF; cdr3_nt: TGTGCCAGCAGTGGTCTAGCGAACACTGAAGCTTTCTTT
cdr3_length: 14; v_call: TRBV19; j_call: TRBJ2-3; clone_size: .; d_call: .; cdr3_aa: CASKIGGSTDTQYF; cdr3_nt: TGTGCCAGCAAGATAGGGGGGAGCACAGATACGCAGTATTTT
cdr3_length: 16; v_call: TRBV7-7; j_call: TRBJ1-1; clone_size: .; d_call: .; cdr3_aa: CASSPMGRLRYTEAFF; cdr3_nt: TGTGCCAGCAGCCCCATGGGACGTCTACGGTATACTGAAGCTTTCTTT
cdr3_length: 17; v_call: TRBV5-1; j_call: TRBJ2-1; clone_size: .; d_call: .; cdr3_aa: CASSVSPTEKAYNEQFF; cdr3_nt: TGCGCCAGCAGCGTCTCCCCGACAGAGAAGGCCTACAATGAGCAGTTCTTC
cdr3_length: 14; v_call: TRBV28; j_call: TRBJ2-3; clone_size: .; d_call: .; cdr3_aa: CASRVGGSTDTQYF; cdr3_nt: TGTGCCAGCAGGGTTGGCGGGAGCACAGATACGCAGTATTTT
cdr3_length: 15; v_call: TRBV25-1; j_call: TRBJ1-3; clone_size: once; d_call: TRBD1; cdr3_aa: CASSGQGARGNTIYF; cdr3_nt: TGTGCCAGCAGTGGACAGGGGGCTCGCGGAAACACCATATATTTT
cdr3_length: 15; v_call: TRBV11-3; j_call: TRBJ2-7; clone_size: .; d_call: .; cdr3_aa: CASSLDPRGLVEQYF; cdr3_nt: TGTGCCAGCAGCTTAGACCCACGGGGCCTAGTCGAGCAGTACTTC
cdr3_length: 17; v_call: TRBV25-1; j_call: TRBJ2-1; clone_size: .; d_call: TRBD1; cdr3_aa: CASSELGGQGRANEQFF; cdr3_nt: TGTGCCAGCAGTGAATTAGGTGGACAGGGGCGGGCCAATGAGCAGTTCTTC
cdr3_length: 13; v_call: TRBV7-9; j_call: TRBJ2-7; clone_size: .; d_call: .; cdr3_aa: CASSLDGVYEQYF; cdr3_nt: TGTGCCAGCAGCTTAGATGGGGTCTACGAGCAGTACTTC
cdr3_length: 15; v_call: TRBV7-9; j_call: TRBJ2-6; clone_size: .; d_call: .; cdr3_aa: CASSSGNSGANVLTF; cdr3_nt: TGTGCCAGCAGCTCCGGGAACTCTGGGGCCAACGTCCTGACTTTC
cdr3_length: 18; v_call: TRBV5-1; j_call: TRBJ2-5; clone_size: .; d_call: .; cdr3_aa: CASSLALGGSGRQETQYF; cdr3_nt: TGCGCCAGCAGCTTGGCCCTAGGGGGATCGGGGCGCCAAGAGACCCAGTACTTC
cdr3_length: 15; v_call: TRBV7-2; j_call: TRBJ2-2; clone_size: .; d_call: .; cdr3_aa: CASSFWTESTGELFF; cdr3_nt: TGTGCCAGCAGCTTCTGGACAGAGAGCACCGGGGAGCTGTTTTTT
cdr3_length: 13; v_call: TRBV10-3; j_call: TRBJ2-4; clone_size: .; d_call: .; cdr3_aa: CAISDRAKNIQYF; cdr3_nt: TGTGCCATCAGTGACAGGGCAAAAAACATTCAGTACTTC
cdr3_length: 17; v_call: TRBV25-1; j_call: TRBJ2-3; clone_size: .; d_call: TRBD2; cdr3_aa: CASSPQRESGSTDTQYF; cdr3_nt: TGTGCCAGCAGTCCCCAGCGGGAGTCAGGGAGCACAGATACGCAGTATTTT
cdr3_length: 17; v_call: TRBV6-1; j_call: TRBJ1-5; clone_size: .; d_call: TRBD1; cdr3_aa: CASSELIGTASNQPQHF; cdr3_nt: TGTGCCAGCAGTGAACTAATCGGGACAGCTAGCAATCAGCCCCAGCATTTT
cdr3_length: 14; v_call: TRBV19; j_call: TRBJ1-5; clone_size: .; d_call: .; cdr3_aa: CASSAKDSNQPQHF; cdr3_nt: TGTGCCAGTAGTGCCAAGGATAGCAATCAGCCCCAGCATTTT
cdr3_length: 16; v_call: TRBV7-3; j_call: TRBJ2-1; clone_size: .; d_call: TRBD2; cdr3_aa: CASSPVAGGSYNEQFF; cdr3_nt: TGTGCCAGCAGCCCGGTAGCGGGAGGCTCCTACAATGAGCAGTTCTTC
cdr3_length: 14; v_call: TRBV7-2; j_call: TRBJ2-3; clone_size: once; d_call: TRBD1; cdr3_aa: CASSWGTGGDTQYF; cdr3_nt: TGTGCCAGCAGCTGGGGGACAGGGGGAGATACGCAGTATTTT
cdr3_length: 16; v_call: TRBV5-1; j_call: TRBJ2-7; clone_size: .; d_call: TRBD1; cdr3_aa: CASSPNPGQTYYEQYF; cdr3_nt: TGCGCCAGCAGCCCCAATCCGGGACAGACCTATTACGAGCAGTACTTC
cdr3_length: 20; v_call: TRBV7-2; j_call: TRBJ2-6; clone_size: .; d_call: TRBD2; cdr3_aa: CASSLASGASGSTGANVLTF; cdr3_nt: TGTGCCAGCAGCTTAGCGTCCGGGGCTAGCGGGAGCACTGGGGCCAACGTCCTGACTTTC
cdr3_length: 13; v_call: TRBV4-1; j_call: TRBJ2-1; clone_size: .; d_call: .; cdr3_aa: CATSRGTFRGQFF; cdr3_nt: TGCGCCACATCCCGGGGGACTTTTCGCGGGCAGTTCTTC
cdr3_length: 15; v_call: TRBV6-6; j_call: TRBJ2-1; clone_size: .; d_call: TRBD1; cdr3_aa: CASSYPGQGYNEQFF; cdr3_nt: TGTGCCAGCAGTTACCCGGGACAGGGCTACAATGAGCAGTTCTTC
cdr3_length: 12; v_call: TRBV7-2; j_call: TRBJ1-5; clone_size: .; d_call: .; cdr3_aa: CASSLEGQPQHF; cdr3_nt: TGTGCCAGCAGCTTAGAAGGTCAGCCCCAGCATTTT
cdr3_length: 13; v_call: TRBV9; j_call: TRBJ1-2; clone_size: .; d_call: .; cdr3_aa: CASSYGPGEGYTF; cdr3_nt: TGTGCCAGCAGCTACGGACCCGGAGAGGGCTACACCTTC
cdr3_length: 16; v_call: TRBV28; j_call: TRBJ1-6; clone_size: .; d_call: TRBD1; cdr3_aa: CASISTGSTYNSPLHF; cdr3_nt: TGTGCCAGCATCTCGACAGGGTCAACGTATAATTCACCCCTCCACTTT
cdr3_length: 12; v_call: TRBV29-1; j_call: TRBJ2-5; clone_size: .; d_call: .; cdr3_aa: CSVEGYQETQYF; cdr3_nt: TGCAGCGTTGAAGGGTACCAAGAGACCCAGTACTTC
cdr3_length: 14; v_call: TRBV30; j_call: TRBJ1-1; clone_size: few; d_call: .; cdr3_aa: CAWRFLGSYTEAFF; cdr3_nt: TGTGCCTGGAGGTTCCTAGGCAGCTACACTGAAGCTTTCTTT
cdr3_length: 14; v_call: TRBV27; j_call: TRBJ2-1; clone_size: .; d_call: .; cdr3_aa: CASSLSRSYNEQFF; cdr3_nt: TGTGCCAGCAGTTTATCGAGGTCCTACAATGAGCAGTTCTTC
cdr3_length: 15; v_call: TRBV2; j_call: TRBJ2-3; clone_size: .; d_call: .; cdr3_aa: CASRGGAGGTDTQYF; cdr3_nt: TGTGCCAGCAGGGGGGGAGCGGGCGGCACAGATACGCAGTATTTT
cdr3_length: 14; v_call: TRBV6-5; j_call: TRBJ2-7; clone_size: .; d_call: .; cdr3_aa: CASSYSPDYYEQYF; cdr3_nt: TGTGCCAGCAGTTACTCGCCTGACTACTACGAGCAGTACTTC
cdr3_length: 14; v_call: TRBV7-9; j_call: TRBJ2-7; clone_size: .; d_call: .; cdr3_aa: CASSSLGQLYEQYF; cdr3_nt: TGTGCCAGCAGCTCCCTCGGACAGCTCTACGAGCAGTACTTC
cdr3_length: 14; v_call: TRBV6-1; j_call: TRBJ2-1; clone_size: .; d_call: TRBD2; cdr3_aa: CASGFRLAAGEQFF; cdr3_nt: TGTGCCAGCGGGTTCAGACTAGCCGCCGGGGAGCAGTTCTTC
cdr3_length: 14; v_call: TRBV12-5; j_call: TRBJ2-7; clone_size: .; d_call: TRBD1; cdr3_aa: CASGQRDSPGEQYF; cdr3_nt: TGTGCTAGTGGACAACGGGACAGTCCCGGGGAGCAGTACTTC
cdr3_length: 14; v_call: TRBV5-4; j_call: TRBJ1-1; clone_size: .; d_call: .; cdr3_aa: CASSLAAVNTEAFF; cdr3_nt: TGTGCCAGCAGCTTGGCAGCAGTGAACACTGAAGCTTTCTTT
cdr3_length: 16; v_call: TRBV28; j_call: TRBJ2-3; clone_size: .; d_call: TRBD2; cdr3_aa: CASSLKGLAGTDTQYF; cdr3_nt: TGTGCCAGCAGTTTAAAGGGACTAGCTGGCACAGATACGCAGTATTTT
cdr3_length: 15; v_call: TRBV6-1; j_call: TRBJ2-5; clone_size: .; d_call: .; cdr3_aa: CASVRLYRAWETQYF; cdr3_nt: TGTGCCAGCGTACGACTCTACAGGGCGTGGGAGACCCAGTACTTC
cdr3_length: 14; v_call: TRBV7-2; j_call: TRBJ2-3; clone_size: .; d_call: .; cdr3_aa: CASGWGSPTDTQYF; cdr3_nt: TGTGCCAGCGGATGGGGCAGTCCCACAGATACGCAGTATTTT
cdr3_length: 13; v_call: TRBV28; j_call: TRBJ2-5; clone_size: .; d_call: TRBD2; cdr3_aa: CASSRTSGGPQYF; cdr3_nt: TGTGCCAGCAGTCGGACTAGCGGGGGACCCCAGTACTTC
cdr3_length: 14; v_call: TRBV9; j_call: TRBJ2-7; clone_size: .; d_call: TRBD1; cdr3_aa: CASSRTGGSYEQYF; cdr3_nt: TGTGCCAGCAGTCGGACAGGGGGCTCCTACGAGCAGTACTTC
cdr3_length: 12; v_call: TRBV5-1; j_call: TRBJ2-7; clone_size: .; d_call: .; cdr3_aa: CASSTGAYEQYF; cdr3_nt: TGCGCCAGTTCCACGGGGGCCTACGAGCAGTACTTC
cdr3_length: 17; v_call: TRBV28; j_call: TRBJ2-1; clone_size: .; d_call: TRBD2; cdr3_aa: CASSPPGGEGHYNEQFF; cdr3_nt: TGTGCCAGCAGTCCTCCCGGGGGGGAGGGCCACTACAATGAGCAGTTCTTC
cdr3_length: 14; v_call: TRBV5-1; j_call: TRBJ2-2; clone_size: .; d_call: .; cdr3_aa: CASSLDLSTGELFF; cdr3_nt: TGCGCCAGCAGCTTGGACCTTTCAACCGGGGAGCTGTTTTTT
cdr3_length: 16; v_call: TRBV4-3; j_call: TRBJ1-2; clone_size: .; d_call: .; cdr3_aa: CASSPTPTGMNYGYTF; cdr3_nt: TGCGCCAGCAGCCCAACCCCGACAGGAATGAACTATGGCTACACCTTC
cdr3_length: 13; v_call: TRBV6-1; j_call: TRBJ1-4; clone_size: .; d_call: .; cdr3_aa: CASSEQMNEKLFF; cdr3_nt: TGTGCCAGCAGTGAACAGATGAATGAAAAACTGTTTTTT
cdr3_length: 15; v_call: TRBV4-1; j_call: TRBJ2-2; clone_size: .; d_call: TRBD1; cdr3_aa: CASSGGQGNTGELFF; cdr3_nt: TGCGCCAGCAGCGGGGGACAGGGGAACACCGGGGAGCTGTTTTTT
cdr3_length: 13; v_call: TRBV28; j_call: TRBJ2-7; clone_size: .; d_call: .; cdr3_aa: CASSLARGFEQYF; cdr3_nt: TGTGCCAGCAGTTTAGCCAGGGGATTCGAGCAGTACTTC
cdr3_length: 14; v_call: TRBV5-1; j_call: TRBJ2-3; clone_size: .; d_call: .; cdr3_aa: CASRSGPGEEAQYF; cdr3_nt: TGCGCCAGCAGATCGGGACCGGGGGAAGAGGCGCAGTATTTT
cdr3_length: 14; v_call: TRBV9; j_call: TRBJ2-7; clone_size: .; d_call: .; cdr3_aa: CASSVGRVSYEQYF; cdr3_nt: TGTGCCAGCAGCGTAGGCAGGGTGTCCTACGAGCAGTACTTC
cdr3_length: 17; v_call: TRBV15; j_call: TRBJ2-7; clone_size: .; d_call: TRBD2; cdr3_aa: CATSRVRRTGGSYEQYF; cdr3_nt: TGTGCCACCAGCAGAGTGCGTCGAACGGGAGGATCCTACGAGCAGTACTTC
cdr3_length: 20; v_call: TRBV30; j_call: TRBJ2-1; clone_size: .; d_call: TRBD2; cdr3_aa: CAWSSHRGLAGEGVSNEQFF; cdr3_nt: TGTGCCTGGAGTTCACACCGGGGACTAGCGGGAGAAGGGGTTTCCAATGAGCAGTTCTTC
cdr3_length: 14; v_call: TRBV28; j_call: TRBJ2-1; clone_size: .; d_call: .; cdr3_aa: CASSLGGNLGEQFF; cdr3_nt: TGTGCCAGCAGTTTAGGGGGAAATTTGGGTGAGCAGTTCTTC
cdr3_length: 13; v_call: TRBV7-8; j_call: TRBJ2-1; clone_size: .; d_call: .; cdr3_aa: CASSSTAAGEQFF; cdr3_nt: TGTGCCAGCAGCTCGACAGCAGCTGGGGAGCAGTTCTTC